This TCR beta chain was captured in a study of cytomegalovirus exposure and HLA in healthy donors. Study-level information: Genotyping showed roughly 77% of 300 to 450 donors falling in the Caucasian-associated ancestry cluster. Study findings and constraints: Reports state that TCR beta sequences accurately predicted most subjects' HLA-A and HLA-B alleles. For most TCR beta V segments, an earlier analysis put the productive rate at about 90% or about 30% of the time. Fewer N-insertions (relative to the approximately 670-donor mean) were reportedly seen in an Asian-associated ancestry cluster in a later analysis.

As regards this clone: The antigen is unknown.

A multiplex PCR was run with 60 Vbeta primers and 13 Jbeta primers. Repertoires were generated with immunoSEQ multiplex PCR, while TCRdb's copy carries only in-frame clones and drops some. Of around 100,000 clones detected, about 61% appear once; the ten largest clones hold about 7.7%. The TCR comes from a man younger than 30 in good health and CMV-seropositive. Sequenced: PBMCs.

Here the CDR3 reads CAWSVAGTSGGEQYF. In nucleotides, the CDR3 is TGTGCCTGGAGTGTAGCCGGGACTAGCGGGGGAGAGCAGTACTTC. V is TRBV30 and J is TRBJ2-7; 14 positions agree with TRBD2. Germline CDR1 reads GTSNPN; CDR2 reads SVGIG (reference sequence). The V and J ends lost 0 bases and 7 bases, in that order; junction bases with no gene match: 5. The CDR3 sequence is 15 residues long.